Given below is one T cell receptor beta chain in context. This sample was included in a study of OX40 agonist ivuxolimab in advanced cancers. Clones were sequenced by immunoSEQ multiplex PCR, and TCRdb holds only the in-frame ones, with some missing. The sample carries approximately 60,000 clones, roughly 93% recorded once. The CDR3 covers 11 residues. Trimming took 5 bases from V and 10 from J, leaving 14 bases between them. Germline-derived CDR1 and CDR2 are DFQATT and SNEGSKA (reference sequence). The clonotype comes from an adult with an advanced solid tumor such as melanoma, head and neck, liver or kidney cancer. The starting material was CD4+ or CD8+ T cells sorted from blood, obtained in a trial of the OX40 agonist ivuxolimab. V usage is TRBV20-1 and J usage is TRBJ1-1, with a tentative D call TRBD1 (6 bases). CDR3 DNA sequence: TGCAGTGCTGGGGGGACAAGAGGAGCTTTCTTT. Translating gives CSAGGTRGAFF.